This T cell receptor (beta chain) comes out of a study of neurological immune-mediated disorders. TCRdb reanalysed the 5' RACE reads using MiXCR and keeps one entry per CDR3 protein. The sample yields approximately 82,000 distinct CDR3 sequences, less than 15% seen once. V lost 9 bases and J lost 5, with 17 bases in between. CDR3 length equals 13 residues. The germline V gene encodes CDR1 LGHDT and CDR2 YNNKEL (reference sequence). The sample taken for sequencing was PBMCs. The TCR was taken from a woman aged 50 to 60 in good health. The rearrangement joins TRBV3-1 to TRBJ2-7; D gene ambiguous. The chain's CDR3 is CARSKDGGNEQYF. CDR3 DNA: TGTGCCAGAAGCAAAGATGGCGGCAACGAGCAGTACTTC.